One and the same sample provided the 28 T cell receptor beta chains below, sequenced in a study of cytomegalovirus exposure and HLA in healthy donors (dated by TCRdb to 2017 to 2019). To prepare the library, the immunoSEQ multiplex PCR assay was applied. For the multiplex PCR, a mixture combining 60 forward primers for TCR Vbeta segments and 13 reverse primers for TCR Jbeta segments was used. TCRdb limited this immuneACCESS table to in-frame rearrangements with V and J called. A share of clones is missing; checked studies link under half to unresolved V genes, and the rest is unexplained. Across this sample there are around 150,000 clones, with 80% seen only once. More than 4.5% of the sample is in the top ten clones. Sequenced input: PBMCs. Every receptor here comes from a man aged 30 to 45 in good health.

This clone has a handful of counts. The chain joins TRBV6-1 to TRBJ1-1, with a weak D call TRBD1 (5 bases). The germline CDR1 and CDR2 sequences are MNHNS and SASEGT. This CDR3 is 12 amino acids long. The V gene lost 3 bases and the J gene lost 10 bases, with 12 bases spanning the gap. CDR3 sequence reads: CASSEVLGGAFF. The CDR3 DNA follows: TGTGCCAGCAGTGAGGTTTTGGGGGGAGCTTTCTTT.

In regard to this clone: The junction departs from germline at one end; a sequencing error may be responsible. The chain is built from TRBV7-9 and TRBJ2-5; 9 bases match TRBD1. CDR1 and CDR2 (germline): SEHNR, FQNEAQ (reference sequence). The length of the CDR3 is 15 residues. The CDR3 reads CSSSLGQGFVDPQYF. DNA for the CDR3: TGTTCCAGCAGCTTAGGACAGGGGTTCGTAGACCCCCAGTACTTC.

V and J are TRBV18 and TRBJ1-1; TRBD1 aligns across 7 bases. Looked up from germline, CDR1 is KGHSH and CDR2 is LQKENI. With 8 bases clipped from V and 5 bases from J, the junction kept 5 bases outside the gene matches. The CDR3 is made up of 12 amino acids. The CDR3 DNA sequence: TGTGCCAGCGCACAGGGGAGGACTGAAGCTTTCTTT. As protein: CASAQGRTEAFF.

The CDR3 protein is CASSPRDTDYGYTF. The CDR3 nucleotides are TGTGCCAGCAGTCCTCGGGACACGGACTATGGCTACACCTTC. The gene calls are TRBV27 and TRBJ1-2; D perhaps matches TRBD1 (6 bases). This CDR3 is built from 14 residues. The ends were cut back, 5 bases at V and 3 bases at J, with 13 bases in the middle. The germline gives CDR1 MNHEY, CDR2 SMNVEV (reference sequence).

This clone is a singleton in its sample. This rearrangement joins TRBV2 to TRBJ2-7, with 7 bases lining up with TRBD2. The CDR3 has 16 amino acids. Germline V CDR1 and CDR2: SNHLY, FYNNEI. V was clipped by 3 bases and J by 6 bases; unmatched bases: 14. The CDR3 sequence is CASSEWRESRLREQYF. The DNA of the CDR3 is TGTGCCAGCAGTGAGTGGCGGGAGAGCCGGCTTCGCGAGCAGTACTTC.

The chain combines TRBV5-1 with TRBJ2-3; 9 bases line up with TRBD2. Losses at the gene ends were 4 bases for V and 2 bases for J; bases not matched to a gene: 8. The length of the CDR3 is 16 residues. CDR1 is SGHRS and CDR2 is YFSETQ in the germline V gene. In DNA form, the CDR3 reads TGCGCCAGCAGCCGACTCCGGACTAGCGCCACAGATACGCAGTATTTT. Translation: CASSRLRTSATDTQYF.

This clone was seen a few times. The gene calls are TRBV16 and TRBJ1-4, with 7 bases aligning to TRBD1. The V gene end was trimmed by 4 bases and the J gene end by 8 bases; junction bases not matched to a gene: 7. Germline CDR1 reads KGHSY; CDR2 reads FQNENV. This CDR3 region has 14 residues. The CDR3: CASSPTGVREKLFF. In nucleotides, the CDR3 is TGTGCCAGCAGCCCTACAGGGGTACGGGAAAAACTGTTTTTT.

The chain uses TRBV7-6 and TRBJ2-5; perhaps TRBD1 as D (6 bases). Trimming left V 5 bases short and J 2 bases short, with 24 bases between. From germline, CDR1 is SGHVS and CDR2 FNYEAQ. This CDR3 is built from 18 residues. CDR3 amino acids: CASSPQGSLVAPQETQYF. CDR3 DNA sequence: TGTGCCAGCAGCCCTCAGGGGAGCCTAGTCGCCCCTCAAGAGACCCAGTACTTC.

This rearrangement joins TRBV2 to TRBJ1-5; D might be TRBD1 (5 bases). CDR1 and CDR2 from the germline V gene are SNHLY and FYNNEI. The V end was cut by 8 bases, the J end by 1 base, with 12 bases between. The CDR3 is 14 amino acids. The CDR3 sequence is CASGGTMSNQPQHF. The CDR3 DNA follows: TGTGCCAGCGGCGGGACGATGAGCAATCAGCCCCAGCATTTT.

V usage is TRBV4-1 and J usage is TRBJ1-4; possibly TRBD1 for D (5 bases). There are 17 residues in the CDR3. Trimming cost V 4 bases and J 5 bases, with 20 bases left between them. Germline V gives CDR1 MGHRA, CDR2 YSYEKL. The CDR3 sequence: CASSRRQLTIQNEKLFF. The DNA for the CDR3 is TGCGCCAGCAGCCGACGACAGCTAACTATCCAGAATGAAAAACTGTTTTTT.

The chain links TRBV19 to TRBJ2-1, with 7 nucleotides matching TRBD2. V lost 0 bases, J lost 3 bases, and 5 bases stayed unmatched. Looked up from germline, CDR1 is LNHDA and CDR2 is SQIVND (reference sequence). The CDR3 consists of 16 residues. The CDR3 coding sequence is TGTGCCAGTAGTATAGAGGGGCGGGAGAGCTACAATGAGCAGTTCTTC. Residues: CASSIEGRESYNEQFF.

This clone was seen a few times. The chain recombines TRBV6-5 with TRBJ1-5, with TRBD1 matching over 10 bases. Germline loops: CDR1 MNHEY, CDR2 SVGAGI. V lost 6 bases, J lost 2 bases, and 4 bases stayed unmatched. This CDR3 has 15 amino acids. As DNA, the CDR3 is TGTGCCAGCAGCGAGGACAGGGGGGGCAATCAGCCCCAGCATTTT. It translates to CASSEDRGGNQPQHF.

V is TRBV18 and J is TRBJ1-2, with 9 bases identical to TRBD1. The CDR3 runs 14 residues. Germline CDR1 KGHSH, CDR2 LQKENI. V shed 3 bases and J 8 bases; nucleotides not matched to a gene: 7. CDR3 residues: CASSPPGQGLGYTF. The DNA of the CDR3 is TGTGCCAGCTCACCCCCGGGACAGGGTCTGGGCTACACCTTC. Variable domain in full (rest from reference TRBV18 and TRBJ1-2): NAGVMQNPRHLVRRRGQEARLRCSPMKGHSHVYWYRQLPEEGLKFMVYLQKENIIDESGMPKERFSAEFPKEGPSILRIQQVVRGDSAAYFCASSPPGQGLGYTFGSGTRLTVV.

V is TRBV18 and J is TRBJ2-2; D might be TRBD2 (5 bases). The CDR3 extends over 16 amino acids. Germline lookup yields CDR1 KGHSH and CDR2 LQKENI. V was pared by 3 bases and J by 0 bases, with 11 bases between. The chain's CDR3 is CASSPPGWANTGELFF. CDR3 in DNA: TGTGCCAGCTCACCCCCGGGGTGGGCGAACACCGGGGAGCTGTTTTTT.

The rearrangement joins TRBV11-2 to TRBJ2-7; maybe TRBD2 (5 bases). The germline V and J ends were trimmed by 2 bases and 0 bases, with 11 bases remaining between them. Per germline, CDR1 SGHAT and CDR2 FQNNGV. The length of the CDR3 is 15 residues. CDR3 sequence reads: CASSLRATSSYEQYF. DNA for the CDR3: TGTGCCAGCAGCTTACGGGCCACTAGCTCCTACGAGCAGTACTTC.

The chain uses TRBV27 and TRBJ1-1; possibly TRBD1 for D (5 bases). Germline CDR1 and CDR2: MNHEY and SMNVEV (reference sequence). This CDR3 contains 14 residues. The V and J ends lost 10 bases and 5 bases respectively, with 20 bases between them. For the CDR3, the DNA is TGTGCCACAGCTATCCTGGGGCAGTGGACTGAAGCTTTCTTT. The encoded protein is CATAILGQWTEAFF.

The CDR3 nucleotides read TGCGCCAGCAGCCAAGCCAGGACTAGCGGGGAGCAGTTCTTC. Translated, it gives CASSQARTSGEQFF. The V gene is TRBV4-1, the J gene TRBJ2-1; 11 bases map to TRBD2. V lost 1 base to trimming and J lost 10 bases; unmatched junction nucleotides: 3. CDR3 length equals 14 residues. Per germline, CDR1 MGHRA and CDR2 YSYEKL.

About this clone itself: Germline is not matched at one junction end, which may reflect a read error. The sample contains more than one DNA sequence encoding this CDR3. The chain joins TRBV28 to TRBJ1-5; 7 nucleotides match TRBD1. CDR1 is MDHEN and CDR2 is SYDVKM in the germline V gene. The CDR3 is 15 amino acids. The CDR3 here is CASRPTGSSNQPQHF. The DNA of the CDR3 is TGCGCCAGCAGGCCGACAGGGTCCAGCAATCAGCCCCAGCATTTT.

The sample holds a few counts of this clone. The J gene is TRBJ2-2, the V gene TRBV13; the match to TRBD2 covers 7 bases. The CDR3 runs 13 residues. Germline values: CDR1 PRHDT, CDR2 FYEKMQ (reference sequence). J was trimmed by 5 bases and V by 5 bases; bases with no gene match: 2. As DNA, the CDR3 is TGTGCCAGCAGCACCGGGGGGACCGGGGAGCTGTTTTTT. This codes for CASSTGGTGELFF.

V usage is TRBV9 and J usage is TRBJ2-7; 8 bases map to TRBD2. In germline, CDR1 is SGDLS, CDR2 YYNGEE. The trim removed 3 bases at V and 9 bases at J, leaving 11 bases unmatched. CDR3 length: 14 amino acids. The CDR3 spells CASSGPRTSKVQYF. The CDR3 DNA reads as TGTGCCAGCAGCGGGCCCCGGACTAGCAAAGTGCAGTACTTC.

This clone has only one observation. This chain connects TRBV7-8 to TRBJ2-5; TRBD2 is a possible D gene (6 bases). With 0 bases removed from V and 4 bases from J, the gap between germline ends came to 12 bases. Per the germline V gene, CDR1 is SGHVS and CDR2 is FQNEAQ. There are 15 residues in the CDR3. The CDR3 loop is CASSLAGGVPETQYF. CDR3 nucleotides: TGTGCCAGCAGCTTAGCGGGGGGAGTCCCAGAGACCCAGTACTTC.

The chain joins TRBV27 to TRBJ2-5, with D unresolved. This CDR3 has 14 residues. The V and J ends lost 3 bases and 7 bases respectively, with 15 bases between them. Germline-derived CDR1 and CDR2 are MNHEY and SMNVEV (reference sequence). CDR3 coding DNA: TGTGCCAGCAGTTTTTCCGACGGAGCACGGACCCAGTACTTC. Its translation: CASSFSDGARTQYF.

V usage is TRBV30 and J usage is TRBJ1-1, with 7 bases lining up with TRBD1. The junction had 5 bases not matched to a gene; V was cut back by 1 base and J by 0 bases. This CDR3 is built from 15 residues. Germline V gene lookup returns CDR1 GTSNPN and CDR2 SVGIG (reference sequence). The CDR3 nucleotides are TGTGCCTGGAGTGCCGATGGGACAGTGAACACTGAAGCTTTCTTT. It translates to CAWSADGTVNTEAFF.

This chain uses TRBV4-3 with TRBJ2-1, with 7 bases matching TRBD2. Germline CDR1 reads LGHNA; CDR2 reads YSLEER. The CDR3 sequence is 15 residues long. V shed 4 bases and J 1 base; nucleotides not matched to a gene: 4. The CDR3 here is CASSPRAGSYNEQFF. DNA of the CDR3: TGCGCCAGCAGCCCTAGAGCGGGGTCCTACAATGAGCAGTTCTTC.

The chain joins TRBV30 to TRBJ2-7; D is possibly TRBD2 (5 bases). Germline lookup yields CDR1 GTSNPN and CDR2 SVGIG (reference sequence). CDR3 length equals 11 residues. Trimming removed 0 bases at V and 5 bases at J, with 5 bases between. In nucleotides, the CDR3 is TGTGCCTGGAGTGTTAGCGACGAGCAGTACTTC. It yields the protein CAWSVSDEQYF.

V is TRBV7-8 and J is TRBJ2-1; tentative D call: TRBD2 (5 bases). The CDR3 is 15 amino acids. V lost 5 bases, J lost 5 bases, and 16 bases lay in between. Germline V gives CDR1 SGHVS, CDR2 FQNEAQ. The CDR3 here is CASSPAARRDNEQFF. CDR3 bases: TGTGCCAGCAGCCCAGCGGCCAGGCGGGACAATGAGCAGTTCTTC.

The chain's CDR3 is CASSSWVAGDGEQYF. CDR3 sequence (DNA): TGTGCCAGCAGCTCTTGGGTAGCGGGAGATGGCGAGCAGTACTTC. The rearrangement uses TRBV5-6 and TRBJ2-7; 9 positions match TRBD2. J was trimmed by 6 bases and V by 3 bases; bases with no gene match: 10. Germline CDR1 SGHDT, CDR2 YYEEEE. The CDR3 sequence is 15 residues long. The full variable domain, rest sourced from reference TRBV5-6 and TRBJ2-7, is DAGVTQSPTHLIKTRGQQVTLRCSPKSGHDTVSWYQQALGQGPQFIFQYYEEEERQRGNFPDRFSGHQFPNYSSELNVNALLLGDSALYLCASSSWVAGDGEQYFGPGTRLTVT.

This clone appeared a single time. The rearrangement joins TRBV6-1 to TRBJ1-2; D is unresolved. The CDR3 length is 13 residues. Per germline, CDR1 MNHNS and CDR2 SASEGT. The V gene lost 0 bases and the J gene lost 8 bases, with 10 bases spanning the gap. The CDR3 here is CASSEAEQYGYTF. The CDR3 DNA follows: TGTGCCAGCAGTGAAGCGGAACAGTACGGCTACACCTTC.